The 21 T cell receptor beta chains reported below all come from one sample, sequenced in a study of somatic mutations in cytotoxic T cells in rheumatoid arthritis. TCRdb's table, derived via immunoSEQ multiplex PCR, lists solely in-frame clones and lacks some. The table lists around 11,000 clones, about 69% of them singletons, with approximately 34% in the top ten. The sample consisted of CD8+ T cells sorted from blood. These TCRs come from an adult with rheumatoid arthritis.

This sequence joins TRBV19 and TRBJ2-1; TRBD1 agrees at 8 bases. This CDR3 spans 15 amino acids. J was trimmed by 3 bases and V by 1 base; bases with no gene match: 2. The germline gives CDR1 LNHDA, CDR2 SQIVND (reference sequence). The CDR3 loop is CASSIGQGIYNEQFF. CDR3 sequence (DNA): TGTGCCAGTAGTATAGGACAGGGGATCTACAATGAGCAGTTCTTC.

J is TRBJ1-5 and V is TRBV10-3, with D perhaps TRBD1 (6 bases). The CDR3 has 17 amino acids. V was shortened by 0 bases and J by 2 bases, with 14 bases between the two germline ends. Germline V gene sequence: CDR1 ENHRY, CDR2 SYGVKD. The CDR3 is CAISESGQGPRNQPQHF. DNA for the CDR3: TGTGCCATCAGTGAGTCTGGGCAGGGGCCTCGCAATCAGCCCCAGCATTTT.

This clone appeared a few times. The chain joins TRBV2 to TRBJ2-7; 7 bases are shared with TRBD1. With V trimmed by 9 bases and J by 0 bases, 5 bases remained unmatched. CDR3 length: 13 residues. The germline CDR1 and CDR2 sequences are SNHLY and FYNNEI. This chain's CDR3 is CASSDRISYEQYF. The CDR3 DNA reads TGTGCCAGTTCGGACAGGATCTCCTACGAGCAGTACTTC.

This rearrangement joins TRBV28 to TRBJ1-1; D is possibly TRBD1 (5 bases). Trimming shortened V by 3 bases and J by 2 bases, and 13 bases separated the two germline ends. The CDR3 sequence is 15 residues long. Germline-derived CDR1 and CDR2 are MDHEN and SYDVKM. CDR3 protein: CASSFRGILNTEAFF. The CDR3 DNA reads TGTGCCAGCAGTTTTCGGGGGATCCTTAACACTGAAGCTTTCTTT. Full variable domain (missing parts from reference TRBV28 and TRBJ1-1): DVKVTQSSRYLVKRTGEKVFLECVQDMDHENMFWYRQDPGLGLRLIYFSYDVKMKEKGDIPEGYSVSREKKERFSLILESASTNQTSMYLCASSFRGILNTEAFFGQGTRLTVV.

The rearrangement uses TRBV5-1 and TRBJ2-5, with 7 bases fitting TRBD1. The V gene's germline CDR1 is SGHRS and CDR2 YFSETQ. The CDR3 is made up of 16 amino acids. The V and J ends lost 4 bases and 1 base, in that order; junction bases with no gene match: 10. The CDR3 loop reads CASSPRQGKLQETQYF. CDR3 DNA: TGCGCCAGCAGCCCCCGACAGGGAAAGCTCCAAGAGACCCAGTACTTC.

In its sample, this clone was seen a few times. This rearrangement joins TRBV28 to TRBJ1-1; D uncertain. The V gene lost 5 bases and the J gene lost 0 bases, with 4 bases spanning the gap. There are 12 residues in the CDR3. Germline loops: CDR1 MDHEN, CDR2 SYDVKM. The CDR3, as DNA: TGTGCCAGCAGTCTCATGAACACTGAAGCTTTCTTT. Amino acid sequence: CASSLMNTEAFF.

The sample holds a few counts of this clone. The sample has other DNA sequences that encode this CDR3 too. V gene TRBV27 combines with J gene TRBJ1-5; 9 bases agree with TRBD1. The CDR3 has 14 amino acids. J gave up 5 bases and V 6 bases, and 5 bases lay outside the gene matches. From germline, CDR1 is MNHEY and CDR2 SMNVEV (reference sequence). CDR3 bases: TGTGCCAGCAGCCCTGGGACAGGGTATCAGCCCCAGCATTTT. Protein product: CASSPGTGYQPQHF.

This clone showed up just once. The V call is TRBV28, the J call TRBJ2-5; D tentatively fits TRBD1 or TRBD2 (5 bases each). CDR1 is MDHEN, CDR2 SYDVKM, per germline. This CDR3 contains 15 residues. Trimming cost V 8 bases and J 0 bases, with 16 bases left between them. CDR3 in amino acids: CASVPTAEYQETQYF. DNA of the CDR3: TGTGCCAGCGTCCCGACAGCGGAGTACCAAGAGACCCAGTACTTC.

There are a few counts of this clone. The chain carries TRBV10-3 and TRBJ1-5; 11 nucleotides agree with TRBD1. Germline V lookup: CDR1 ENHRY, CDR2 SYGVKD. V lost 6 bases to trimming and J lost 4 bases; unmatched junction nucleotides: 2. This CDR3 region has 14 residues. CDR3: CAIRDRGQNQPQHF. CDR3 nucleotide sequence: TGTGCCATCAGGGACAGGGGGCAAAATCAGCCCCAGCATTTT.

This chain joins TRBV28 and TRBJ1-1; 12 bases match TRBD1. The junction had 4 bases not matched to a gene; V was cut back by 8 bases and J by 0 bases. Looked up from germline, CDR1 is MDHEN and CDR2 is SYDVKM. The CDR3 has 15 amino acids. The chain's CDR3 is CASHRDRGLNTEAFF. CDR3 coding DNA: TGTGCCAGCCACCGGGACAGGGGGCTGAACACTGAAGCTTTCTTT. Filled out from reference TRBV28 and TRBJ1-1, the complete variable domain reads DVKVTQSSRYLVKRTGEKVFLECVQDMDHENMFWYRQDPGLGLRLIYFSYDVKMKEKGDIPEGYSVSREKKERFSLILESASTNQTSMYLCASHRDRGLNTEAFFGQGTRLTVV.

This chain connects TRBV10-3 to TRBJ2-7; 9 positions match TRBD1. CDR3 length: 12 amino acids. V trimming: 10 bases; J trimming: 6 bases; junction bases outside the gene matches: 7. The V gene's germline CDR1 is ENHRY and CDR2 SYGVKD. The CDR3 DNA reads TGTGCCACACAGGGGGCGAGAATCGAGCAGTACTTC. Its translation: CATQGARIEQYF.

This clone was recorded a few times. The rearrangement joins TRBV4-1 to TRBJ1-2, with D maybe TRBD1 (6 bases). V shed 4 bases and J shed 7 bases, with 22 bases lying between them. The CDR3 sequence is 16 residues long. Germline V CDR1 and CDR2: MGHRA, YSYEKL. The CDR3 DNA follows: TGCGCCAGCAGCCCCGCCTGGGGGGCCCGGGGTGGTGGCTACACCTTC. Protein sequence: CASSPAWGARGGGYTF.

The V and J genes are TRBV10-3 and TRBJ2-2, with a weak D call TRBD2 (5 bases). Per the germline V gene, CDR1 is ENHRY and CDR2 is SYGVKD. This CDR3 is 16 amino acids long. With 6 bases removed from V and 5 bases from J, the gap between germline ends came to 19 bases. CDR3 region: CAIRTINREHTGELFF. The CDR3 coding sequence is TGTGCCATCAGGACTATCAACAGAGAACATACCGGGGAGCTGTTTTTT.

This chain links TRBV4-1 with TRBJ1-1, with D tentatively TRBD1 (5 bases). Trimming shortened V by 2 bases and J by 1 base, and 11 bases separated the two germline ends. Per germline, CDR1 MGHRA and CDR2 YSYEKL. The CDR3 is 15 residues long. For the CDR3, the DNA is TGCGCCAGCAGCCAACTTGGGACGGAGAACACTGAAGCTTTCTTT. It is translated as CASSQLGTENTEAFF.

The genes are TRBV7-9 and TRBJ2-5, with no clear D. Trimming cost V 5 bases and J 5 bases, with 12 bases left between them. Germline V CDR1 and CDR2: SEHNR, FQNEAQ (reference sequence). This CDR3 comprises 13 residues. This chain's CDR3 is CASSPGLEETQYF. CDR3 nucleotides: TGTGCCAGCAGCCCCGGGTTGGAGGAGACCCAGTACTTC.

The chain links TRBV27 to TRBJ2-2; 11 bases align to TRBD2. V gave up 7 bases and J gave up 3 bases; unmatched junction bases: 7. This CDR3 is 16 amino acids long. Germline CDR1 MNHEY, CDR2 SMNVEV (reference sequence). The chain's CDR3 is CASTTPGLADTGELFF. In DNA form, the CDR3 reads TGTGCCAGCACCACACCGGGACTAGCGGACACCGGGGAGCTGTTTTTT.

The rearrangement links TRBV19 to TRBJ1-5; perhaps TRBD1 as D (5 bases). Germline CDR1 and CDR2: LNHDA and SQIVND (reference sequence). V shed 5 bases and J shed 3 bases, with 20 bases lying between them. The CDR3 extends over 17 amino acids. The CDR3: CASSASSGTAFNQPQHF. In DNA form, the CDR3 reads TGTGCCAGTAGTGCCTCCTCTGGGACGGCCTTCAATCAGCCCCAGCATTTT.

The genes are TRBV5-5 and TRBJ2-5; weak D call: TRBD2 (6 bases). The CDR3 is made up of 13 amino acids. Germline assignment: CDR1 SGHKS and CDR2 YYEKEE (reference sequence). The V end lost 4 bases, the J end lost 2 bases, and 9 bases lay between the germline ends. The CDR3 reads CASSHAGQETQYF. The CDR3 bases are TGTGCCAGCAGCCACGCGGGGCAAGAGACCCAGTACTTC.

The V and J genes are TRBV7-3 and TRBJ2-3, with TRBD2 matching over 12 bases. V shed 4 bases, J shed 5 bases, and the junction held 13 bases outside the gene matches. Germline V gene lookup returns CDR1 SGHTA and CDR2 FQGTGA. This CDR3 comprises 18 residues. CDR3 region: CASSYSPLAGGPEDTQYF. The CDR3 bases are TGTGCCAGCAGCTACTCGCCCCTAGCGGGGGGGCCCGAAGATACGCAGTATTTT.

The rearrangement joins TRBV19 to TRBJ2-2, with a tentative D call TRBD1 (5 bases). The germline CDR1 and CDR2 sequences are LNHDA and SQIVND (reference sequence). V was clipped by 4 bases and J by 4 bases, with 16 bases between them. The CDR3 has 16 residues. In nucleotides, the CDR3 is TGTGCCAGTAGTAGAGGCCGCCAGGGTTTCACCGGGGAGCTGTTTTTT. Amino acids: CASSRGRQGFTGELFF.

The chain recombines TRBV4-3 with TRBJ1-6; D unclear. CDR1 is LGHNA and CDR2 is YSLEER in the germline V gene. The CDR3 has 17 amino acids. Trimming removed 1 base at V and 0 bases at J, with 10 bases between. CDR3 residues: CASSQVGLSSYNSPLHF. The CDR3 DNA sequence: TGCGCCAGCAGCCAAGTAGGGCTAAGCTCCTATAATTCACCCCTCCACTTT.